Below are 14 T cell receptor beta chains sequenced from a single sample in a study of T cell responses to AZD1222 COVID-19 vaccine. Some clones are missing from TCRdb's copy, which holds only in-frame ones; the method was immunoSEQ multiplex PCR. Here the sample spans roughly 150,000 clones, around 91% being singletons. The sequenced sample was peripheral blood, obtained 28 days after the second AZD1222 dose. These receptor sequences come from an adult who received the AZD1222 COVID-19 vaccine.

This chain uses TRBV5-1 with TRBJ2-4, with a possible D match to TRBD1 (6 bases). Trimming took off 1 base at V and 0 bases at J, with 11 bases between the two ends. Germline-derived CDR1 and CDR2 are SGHRS and YFSETQ. There are 16 residues in the CDR3. CDR3 DNA: TGCGCCAGCAGCTTGACCGGGACAATAGCCAAAAACATTCAGTACTTC. Its translation is CASSLTGTIAKNIQYF.

The chain carries TRBV6-5 and TRBJ1-6, with D maybe TRBD1 (6 bases). This CDR3 is built from 13 residues. Per germline, CDR1 MNHEY and CDR2 SVGAGI. The V end was cut by 7 bases, the J end by 9 bases, with 13 bases between. CDR3 bases: TGTGCCAGCAAACAGGGTATTAGTTCACCCCTCCACTTT. Its protein product is CASKQGISSPLHF.

CDR3 DNA sequence: TGTGCCAGCAGTTTGGGGCAGGGGGCGTTTGGCTACACCTTC. As protein: CASSLGQGAFGYTF. The chain joins TRBV27 to TRBJ1-2; 8 bases are a match to TRBD1. Germline V gives CDR1 MNHEY, CDR2 SMNVEV (reference sequence). Losses at the gene ends were 3 bases for V and 7 bases for J; bases not matched to a gene: 7. The CDR3 is made up of 14 amino acids.

The chain links TRBV3-1 (or the pseudogene TRBV3-2) to TRBJ1-6; D ambiguous. V gave up 4 bases and J gave up 0 bases, with 13 bases separating them. CDR1 is LGHDT, CDR2 YNNKEL, per germline (reference sequence). There are 17 residues in the CDR3. The DNA of the CDR3 is TGTGCCAGCAGCCTCCAACCGTTCAGCTCCTATAATTCACCCCTCCACTTT. This sequence encodes CASSLQPFSSYNSPLHF.

V is TRBV19 and J is TRBJ1-5, with TRBD1 as a possible D gene (6 bases). Trimming removed 1 base at V and 3 bases at J, with 10 bases between. There are 15 residues in the CDR3. Germline CDR1 and CDR2: LNHDA and SQIVND (reference sequence). Written as DNA, the CDR3 is TGTGCCAGTAGTATAGGAGGGGGGGTCAATCAGCCCCAGCATTTT. Residues: CASSIGGGVNQPQHF.

This chain joins TRBV20-1 and TRBJ1-2; D might be TRBD1 (6 bases). The CDR3 sequence is 10 residues long. Per the germline V gene, CDR1 is DFQATT and CDR2 is SNEGSKA (reference sequence). CDR3: CNHRENGYTF. DNA of the CDR3: TGCAACCACAGGGAGAATGGCTACACCTTC.

The rearrangement links TRBV5-8 to TRBJ1-3; TRBD1 is a possible D gene (5 bases). CDR1 SGHTS and CDR2 YDEGEE come from the germline V gene. The length of the CDR3 is 15 residues. The ends were cut back, 4 bases at V and 1 base at J, with 12 bases in the middle. The DNA of the CDR3 is TGTGCCAGCAGCCGGCGGGGGAGTTCTGGAAACACCATATATTTT. This encodes CASSRRGSSGNTIYF.

The gene calls are TRBV4-1 and TRBJ1-5; the match to TRBD1 covers 7 bases. Looked up from germline, CDR1 is MGHRA and CDR2 is YSYEKL. This CDR3 has 15 residues. V lost 3 bases, J lost 2 bases, and 4 bases stayed unmatched. The CDR3 region has the DNA TGCGCCAGCAGCCAGACCGGACAGGGCAATCAGCCCCAGCATTTT. Translated, it gives CASSQTGQGNQPQHF.

V gene TRBV30 combines with J gene TRBJ2-3, with 8 positions matching TRBD2. Germline V lookup: CDR1 GTSNPN, CDR2 SVGIG (reference sequence). The CDR3 consists of 17 residues. With V trimmed by 1 base and J by 0 bases, 9 bases remained unmatched. The DNA of the CDR3 is TGTGCCTGGAGTGCGACCCTGACTAGCGCAAGCACAGATACGCAGTATTTT. Translating gives CAWSATLTSASTDTQYF.

The gene calls are TRBV7-9 and TRBJ1-4; TRBD1 matches at 10 bases. The CDR3 is made up of 18 amino acids. Germline V gives CDR1 SEHNR, CDR2 FQNEAQ (reference sequence). Germline trimming cut 5 bases from V and 7 bases from J; bases unmatched to any gene: 16. CDR3 DNA sequence: TGTGCCAGCAGCCCTCAGTCCCGGGACAGGGGAAGGGGTGAAAAACTGTTTTTT. Translating gives CASSPQSRDRGRGEKLFF.

The rearrangement joins TRBV5-6 to TRBJ2-7; D is undetermined. The CDR3 runs to 13 residues. The V end lost 4 bases, the J end lost 6 bases, and 14 bases lay between the germline ends. Germline-derived CDR1 and CDR2 are SGHDT and YYEEEE. This CDR3 is CASSTLHNTEQYF. As DNA, the CDR3 is TGTGCCAGCAGCACACTCCATAACACCGAGCAGTACTTC.

The CDR3 here is CASSQEGAYGYTF. CDR3 in DNA: TGTGCCAGCAGCCAAGAGGGAGCCTATGGCTACACCTTC. The V gene is TRBV3-1 (or the pseudogene TRBV3-2), the J gene TRBJ1-2, with unresolved D. Looked up from germline, CDR1 is LGHDT and CDR2 is YNNKEL (reference sequence). The CDR3 length is 13 residues. Trimming cost V 0 bases and J 4 bases, with 6 bases left between them.

The V call is TRBV28, the J call TRBJ2-1; D unresolved. Germline lookup yields CDR1 MDHEN and CDR2 SYDVKM. The V end lost 2 bases, the J end lost 6 bases, and 5 bases lay between the germline ends. The CDR3 runs to 12 residues. The CDR3 loop is CASSLSRNEQFF. As DNA, the CDR3 is TGTGCCAGCAGTTTAAGTCGCAATGAGCAGTTCTTC.

This clone appeared a single time. The chain is built from TRBV12-3 or TRBV12-4 and TRBJ2-5; no firm D call. V lost 1 base to trimming and J lost 4 bases, with 4 bases between them. The CDR3 covers 12 residues. The CDR3 sequence is CASSLVRETQYF. The CDR3, as DNA: TGTGCCAGCAGTTTAGTCCGAGAGACCCAGTACTTC.